These T cell receptor beta chains were read from a single sample in a study of blood T cell repertoires in COVID-19. Clones were sequenced by immunoSEQ multiplex PCR, and TCRdb holds only the in-frame ones, with some missing. The table lists fewer than 500,000 clones, roughly 87% of them singletons. The source material was PBMCs or T cells enriched from blood (not recorded which). The receptors originated from a woman younger than 30 who had recovered from COVID-19. Each CDR3 is given with its conserved first and last residue. The D gene is left open where the match is weak. For some rows the clone size is stated as once, few or many, or as a class when expanded; others skip it.

size	V	J	D	CDR3	DNA
-	TRBV19	TRBJ1-2	-	CASSLDGGDYGYTF	TGTGCCAGTAGCCTCGATGGGGGGGACTATGGCTACACCTTC
once	TRBV6-5	TRBJ1-1	-	CASSYREAFF	TGTGCCAGCAGTTACCGGGAAGCTTTCTTT
-	TRBV5-1	TRBJ2-1	TRBD2	CASSLVSGGQYNEQFF	TGCGCCAGCAGCTTGGTCAGCGGGGGCCAATACAATGAGCAGTTCTTC
-	TRBV5-1	TRBJ2-3	-	CASRPRGTDTQYF	TGCGCCAGCAGGCCCCGCGGCACAGATACGCAGTATTTT
few	TRBV7-2	TRBJ1-2	-	CASSSLLQGTRYTF	TGTGCCAGCAGCTCCCTACTCCAGGGGACGCGCTACACCTTC
-	TRBV4-1	TRBJ2-5	-	CASSQTRSYQETQYF	TGCGCCAGCAGCCAAACCAGATCGTACCAAGAGACCCAGTACTTC
-	TRBV10-3	TRBJ1-4	-	CAISVGGGEKLFF	TGTGCCATCAGTGTAGGGGGTGGTGAAAAACTGTTTTTT
-	TRBV11-2	TRBJ1-3	TRBD1	CASSRNRGTGNTIYF	TGTGCCAGCAGCCGGAACAGGGGTACCGGAAACACCATATATTTT
-	TRBV5-6	TRBJ1-3	-	CASSLGISGNTIYF	TGTGCCAGCAGCCTCGGGATCTCTGGAAACACCATATATTTT
few	TRBV10-1	TRBJ2-2	-	CASSESSFGELFF	TGCGCCAGCAGTGAGTCGAGTTTCGGGGAGCTGTTTTTT
-	TRBV19	TRBJ1-2	TRBD1	CASSLARGRANYGYTF	TGTGCCAGTAGTTTAGCCAGGGGGCGAGCTAACTATGGCTACACCTTC
-	TRBV5-4	TRBJ1-2	-	CASSSGLVWRDGYTF	TGTGCCAGCAGCTCGGGGTTGGTCTGGCGGGATGGCTACACCTTC
-	TRBV3-1/TRBV3-2	TRBJ1-1	-	CASSQEEPQNTEAFF	TGTGCCAGCAGCCAAGAGGAGCCTCAGAACACTGAAGCTTTCTTT
-	TRBV10-3	TRBJ2-5	-	CAIRREQETQYF	TGTGCCATCAGGCGGGAACAAGAGACCCAGTACTTC
-	TRBV5-1	TRBJ2-2	TRBD2	CASSLWQGGNTGELFF	TGCGCCAGCAGCTTATGGCAGGGAGGGAATACCGGGGAGCTGTTTTTT
-	TRBV7-6	TRBJ2-7	TRBD1	CASSLGQGRTYEQYF	TGTGCCAGCAGCTTAGGACAGGGGCGGACCTACGAGCAGTACTTC
-	TRBV5-5	TRBJ1-1	-	CASSLARTANTEAFF	TGTGCCAGCAGCTTGGCCCGGACAGCGAACACTGAAGCTTTCTTT
-	TRBV30	TRBJ2-7	TRBD1	CAWSVRTGGYEQYF	TGTGCCTGGAGTGTACGGACAGGGGGTTACGAGCAGTACTTC
-	TRBV2	TRBJ2-1	-	CASTDDYPRSSSYNEQFF	TGTGCCAGCACCGACGACTATCCACGAAGTAGCTCCTACAATGAGCAGTTCTTC
-	TRBV28	TRBJ2-7	-	CASKIETGRSYEQYF	TGTGCCAGCAAAATTGAGACAGGAAGGTCCTACGAGCAGTACTTC
-	TRBV18	TRBJ1-3	TRBD1	CASSRTGGSDSGNTIYF	TGTGCCAGCTCTCGGACAGGGGGCTCCGACTCTGGAAACACCATATATTTT
-	TRBV5-4	TRBJ1-4	-	CASSQGYNEKLFF	TGTGCCAGTTCACAGGGATATAATGAAAAACTGTTTTTT
once	TRBV19	TRBJ2-5	TRBD2	CASSPPAGRGETQYF	TGTGCCAGTAGCCCCCCCGCGGGGCGGGGGGAGACCCAGTACTTC
-	TRBV27	TRBJ1-5	TRBD1	CASSLSGVAFDRVGNQPQHF	TGTGCCAGCAGTTTATCGGGAGTTGCTTTTGACAGGGTGGGCAATCAGCCCCAGCATTTT
few	TRBV6-4	TRBJ2-1	TRBD1	CASSAMAGQGWYEQFF	TGTGCCAGCAGCGCGATGGCAGGACAGGGGTGGTATGAGCAGTTCTTC
-	TRBV6-2/TRBV6-3	TRBJ2-1	-	CASSYRARAGFTEQFF	TGTGCCAGCAGTTACCGGGCCCGAGCAGGGTTTACTGAGCAGTTCTTC
-	TRBV28	TRBJ1-4	-	CASSLSGSSREKLFF	TGTGCCAGCAGTTTATCAGGCAGCAGTAGGGAAAAACTGTTTTTT
-	TRBV6-5	TRBJ2-7	-	CASSLQYRGPYEQYF	TGTGCCAGCAGTCTCCAGTACAGAGGGCCCTACGAGCAGTACTTC
-	TRBV11-3	TRBJ2-2	-	CASSHNTGELFF	TGTGCCAGCAGTCATAACACCGGGGAGCTGTTTTTT
-	TRBV10-3	TRBJ2-7	TRBD1	CATEKGQGIPSEQYF	TGTGCCACGGAGAAGGGACAGGGAATCCCCTCCGAGCAGTACTTC
-	TRBV7-9	TRBJ1-5	-	CASSLSQHQPQHF	TGTGCCAGCAGCTTATCACAGCATCAGCCCCAGCATTTT
-	TRBV6-5	TRBJ2-1	-	CASSRGGTHNEQFF	TGTGCCAGCAGTCGAGGGGGTACCCACAATGAGCAGTTCTTC
-	TRBV15	TRBJ2-3	TRBD1	CATSRDGQASDTQYF	TGTGCCACCAGCAGAGACGGACAGGCTTCGGATACGCAGTATTTT
-	TRBV30	TRBJ1-6	-	CAWDSLINSPLHF	TGTGCCTGGGACAGCCTCATTAATTCACCCCTCCACTTT
-	TRBV7-2	TRBJ2-7	TRBD1	CASSLWGWGQGYEQYF	TGTGCCAGCAGCTTATGGGGATGGGGACAGGGGTACGAGCAGTACTTC
-	TRBV7-9	TRBJ2-3	TRBD1	CASSSGTVGNTDTQYF	TGTGCCAGCAGCTCCGGGACAGTGGGGAACACAGATACGCAGTATTTT
-	TRBV19	TRBJ2-3	-	CASSLQGGRDNPSTDTQYF	TGTGCCAGTAGTCTCCAAGGCGGGCGGGATAATCCTAGCACAGATACGCAGTATTTT
-	TRBV9	TRBJ2-2	TRBD1	CASTVNPTGEAGELFF	TGTGCCAGCACCGTTAACCCGACAGGGGAGGCCGGGGAGCTGTTTTTT
-	TRBV7-4	TRBJ1-5	TRBD1	CASSFPQGAQRQPQHF	TGTGCCAGCAGCTTCCCTCAGGGGGCGCAGAGGCAGCCCCAGCATTTT
-	TRBV21-1	TRBJ2-5	-	CASSKVSRDGGTDKETQYF	TGTGCCAGCAGCAAAGTGAGTCGTGATGGTGGGACAGATAAAGAGACCCAGTACTTC
-	TRBV11-2	TRBJ1-2	-	CASSLSGGASYGYTF	TGTGCCAGCAGCTTAAGTGGGGGCGCTTCCTATGGCTACACCTTC
-	TRBV6-4	TRBJ1-2	-	CASSDRLGQLNYGYTF	TGTGCCAGCAGTGACAGGCTGGGGCAGCTTAACTATGGCTACACCTTC
-	TRBV5-6	TRBJ2-2	TRBD1	CASSLALDRGTSTGELFF	TGTGCCAGCAGCTTGGCCCTGGACAGGGGTACCAGCACCGGGGAGCTGTTTTTT
once	TRBV11-2	TRBJ1-2	-	CASSLGRDDGYTF	TGTGCCAGCAGCTTGGGGAGGGATGATGGCTACACCTTC
-	TRBV27	TRBJ1-5	TRBD1	CASSQGGRGLGQPQHF	TGTGCCAGCTCCCAGGGGGGCAGGGGGCTTGGTCAGCCCCAGCATTTT
-	TRBV15	TRBJ1-2	-	CATSRGIDGYTF	TGTGCCACCAGCAGAGGAATAGATGGCTACACCTTC